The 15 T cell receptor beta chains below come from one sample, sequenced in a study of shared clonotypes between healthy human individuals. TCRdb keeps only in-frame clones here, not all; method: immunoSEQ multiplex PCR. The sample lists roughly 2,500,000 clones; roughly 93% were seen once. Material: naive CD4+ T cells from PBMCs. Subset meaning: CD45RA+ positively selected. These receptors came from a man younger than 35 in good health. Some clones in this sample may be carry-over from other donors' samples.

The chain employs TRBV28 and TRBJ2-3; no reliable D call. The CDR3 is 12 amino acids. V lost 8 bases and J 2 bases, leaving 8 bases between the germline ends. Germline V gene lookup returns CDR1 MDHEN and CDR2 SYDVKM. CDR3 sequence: CASYKVTDTQYF. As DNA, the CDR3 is TGTGCCAGCTATAAGGTCACAGATACGCAGTATTTT.

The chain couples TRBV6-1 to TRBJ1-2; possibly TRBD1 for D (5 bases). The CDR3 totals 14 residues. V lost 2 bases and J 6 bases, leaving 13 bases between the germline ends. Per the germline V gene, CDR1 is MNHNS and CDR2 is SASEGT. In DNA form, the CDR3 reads TGTGCCAGCAGTGAATTCAGGAGGGGCCATGGCTACACCTTC. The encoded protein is CASSEFRRGHGYTF.

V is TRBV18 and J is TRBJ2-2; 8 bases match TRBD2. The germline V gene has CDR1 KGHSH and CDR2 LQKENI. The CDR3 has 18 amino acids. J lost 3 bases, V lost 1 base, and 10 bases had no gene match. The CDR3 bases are TGTGCCAGCTCACCACGGGGTTCGGCGGGAGGCTACACCGGGGAGCTGTTTTTT. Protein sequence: CASSPRGSAGGYTGELFF.

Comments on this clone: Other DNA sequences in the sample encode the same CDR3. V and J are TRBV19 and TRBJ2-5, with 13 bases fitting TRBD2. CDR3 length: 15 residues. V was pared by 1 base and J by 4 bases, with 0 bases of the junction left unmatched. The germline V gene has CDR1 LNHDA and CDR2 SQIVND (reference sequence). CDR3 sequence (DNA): TGTGCCAGTAGTATAGGACTAGCGGGAGGAGAGACCCAGTACTTC. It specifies CASSIGLAGGETQYF.

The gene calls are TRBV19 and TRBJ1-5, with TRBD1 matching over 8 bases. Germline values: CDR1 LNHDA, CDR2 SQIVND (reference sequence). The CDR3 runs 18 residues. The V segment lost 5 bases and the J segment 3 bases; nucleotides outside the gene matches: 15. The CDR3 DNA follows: TGTGCCAGTAGTTTGACAGGGGTAGGTACGGGCTCCAATCAGCCCCAGCATTTT. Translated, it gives CASSLTGVGTGSNQPQHF. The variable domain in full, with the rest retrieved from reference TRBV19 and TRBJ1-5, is DGGITQSPKYLFRKEGQNVTLSCEQNLNHDAMYWYRQDPGQGLRLIYYSQIVNDFQKGDIAEGYSVSREKKESFPLTVTSAQKNPTAFYLCASSLTGVGTGSNQPQHFGDGTRLSIL.

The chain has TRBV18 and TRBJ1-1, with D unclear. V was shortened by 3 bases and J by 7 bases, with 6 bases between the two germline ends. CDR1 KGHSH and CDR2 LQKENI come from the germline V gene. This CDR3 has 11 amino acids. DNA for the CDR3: TGTGCCAGCTCACCGAACGGTGAAGCTTTCTTT. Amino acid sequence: CASSPNGEAFF.

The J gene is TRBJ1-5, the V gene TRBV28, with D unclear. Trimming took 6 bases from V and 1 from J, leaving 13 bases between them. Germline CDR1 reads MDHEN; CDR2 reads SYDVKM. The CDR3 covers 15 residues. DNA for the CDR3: TGTGCCAGCAGAGCTCCGGACGGGAGCAATCAGCCCCAGCATTTT. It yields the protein CASRAPDGSNQPQHF.

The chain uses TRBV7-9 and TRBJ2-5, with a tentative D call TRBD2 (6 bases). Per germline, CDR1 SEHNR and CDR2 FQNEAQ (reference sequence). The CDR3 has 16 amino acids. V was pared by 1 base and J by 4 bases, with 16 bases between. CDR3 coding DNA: TGTGCCAGCAGCTTAGAAATGTTGGGAGGTCGAGAGACCCAGTACTTC. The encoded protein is CASSLEMLGGRETQYF.

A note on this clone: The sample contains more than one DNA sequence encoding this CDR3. The CDR3 reads CASSLGGAGNQPQHF. CDR3 sequence (DNA): TGTGCCAGCAGTTTAGGGGGGGCAGGCAATCAGCCCCAGCATTTT. The chain carries TRBV28 and TRBJ1-5, with D possibly TRBD1 on 6 matching bases. The V gene lost 2 bases and the J gene lost 2 bases, with 10 bases spanning the gap. Germline CDR1 MDHEN, CDR2 SYDVKM. This CDR3 region has 15 residues.

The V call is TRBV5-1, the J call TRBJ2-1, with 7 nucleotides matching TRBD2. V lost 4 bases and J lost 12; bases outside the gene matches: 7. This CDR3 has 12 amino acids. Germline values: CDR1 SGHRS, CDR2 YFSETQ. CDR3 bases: TGCGCCAGCAGCGACCGTGGCGGGGGGCAGTTCTTC. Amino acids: CASSDRGGGQFF.

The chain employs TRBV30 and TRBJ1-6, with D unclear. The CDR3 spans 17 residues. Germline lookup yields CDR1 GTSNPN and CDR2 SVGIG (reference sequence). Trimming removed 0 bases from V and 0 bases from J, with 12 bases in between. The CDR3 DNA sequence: TGTGCCTGGAGTGTAGGCGCATCGAGCTCCTATAATTCACCCCTCCACTTT. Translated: CAWSVGASSSYNSPLHF.

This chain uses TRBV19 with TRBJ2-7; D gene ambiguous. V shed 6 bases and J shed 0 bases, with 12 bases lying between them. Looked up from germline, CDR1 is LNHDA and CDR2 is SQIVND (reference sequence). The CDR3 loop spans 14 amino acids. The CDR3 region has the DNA TGTGCCAGTAGGGAAGGCGGTGTCTCCTACGAGCAGTACTTC. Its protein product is CASREGGVSYEQYF.

The CDR3, as DNA: TGCGCCAGCAGCCAAGGTCCAGGGGGGATAGGCACCAGAGATACGCAGTATTTT. This encodes CASSQGPGGIGTRDTQYF. This chain joins TRBV4-3 and TRBJ2-3; the D gene is possibly TRBD1 (7 bases). The CDR3 sequence is 18 residues long. In germline, CDR1 is LGHNA, CDR2 YSLEER. V gave up 1 base and J gave up 5 bases, with 22 bases separating them.

CDR3 sequence reads: CASSPRQEGDTEAFF. The CDR3 DNA sequence: TGTGCCAGCTCACCCCGGCAGGAAGGGGACACTGAAGCTTTCTTT. The chain employs TRBV18 and TRBJ1-1; a possible D gene is TRBD1 (5 bases). CDR1 is KGHSH, CDR2 LQKENI, per germline. CDR3 length: 15 amino acids. Trimming took off 3 bases at V and 3 bases at J, with 14 bases between the two ends. The whole variable domain, remainder taken from reference TRBV18 and TRBJ1-1, is NAGVMQNPRHLVRRRGQEARLRCSPMKGHSHVYWYRQLPEEGLKFMVYLQKENIIDESGMPKERFSAEFPKEGPSILRIQQVVRGDSAAYFCASSPRQEGDTEAFFGQGTRLTVV.

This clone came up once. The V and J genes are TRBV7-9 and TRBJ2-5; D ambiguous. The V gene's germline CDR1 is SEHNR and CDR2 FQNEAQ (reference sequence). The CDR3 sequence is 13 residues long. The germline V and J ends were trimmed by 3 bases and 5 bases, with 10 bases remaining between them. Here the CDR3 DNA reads TGTGCCAGCAGCTTCCCCGCGGTCGAGACCCAGTACTTC. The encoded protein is CASSFPAVETQYF.